The 27 T cell receptor beta chains presented below share a single source sample, sequenced in a study of blood T cell repertoires in COVID-19. Libraries were prepared by immunoSEQ multiplex PCR; TCRdb keeps only in-frame clonotypes and omits some of them. In the table there are about 220,000 clones, 84% of which are singletons. The sample taken for sequencing was peripheral blood. These receptors all stem from a woman aged 60-70 years who had recovered from COVID-19.

This chain links TRBV18 with TRBJ1-1, with no clear D. From germline, CDR1 is KGHSH and CDR2 LQKENI. V lost 4 bases, J lost 0 bases, and 6 bases lay in between. CDR3 length: 13 amino acids. DNA of the CDR3: TGTGCCAGCTCACTACAGATGAACACTGAAGCTTTCTTT. Translating it yields CASSLQMNTEAFF.

This clone was detected a few times. Here the CDR3 DNA reads TGTGCCAGCAGTTTGAGGGTGGGCACAGATACGCAGTATTTT. Residues: CASSLRVGTDTQYF. The chain is built from TRBV27 and TRBJ2-3; D perhaps matches TRBD2 (5 bases). The CDR3 consists of 14 residues. V was cut by 3 bases and J by 1 base, with 8 bases left in between. Germline lookup yields CDR1 MNHEY and CDR2 SMNVEV (reference sequence).

The sample holds a few counts of this clone. The rearrangement uses TRBV6-5 and TRBJ2-2; no definite D call. CDR1 is MNHEY, CDR2 SVGAGI, per germline. This CDR3 has 15 amino acids. The germline V and J ends were trimmed by 0 bases and 0 bases, with 5 bases remaining between them. For the CDR3, the DNA is TGTGCCAGCAGTTACTCCCCAACGAACACCGGGGAGCTGTTTTTT. Protein product: CASSYSPTNTGELFF.

This clone was counted ten times or more. This rearrangement joins TRBV3-1 (or the pseudogene TRBV3-2) to TRBJ1-4; D is undetermined. Germline loops: CDR1 LGHDT, CDR2 YNNKEL (reference sequence). The V gene lost 6 bases and the J gene lost 8 bases, with 16 bases spanning the gap. The CDR3 has 14 amino acids. CDR3 DNA: TGTGCCAGCAGGATCAGCGGGCTGGGGGAAAAACTGTTTTTT. Protein: CASRISGLGEKLFF.

V usage is TRBV11-2 and J usage is TRBJ2-2; 14 bases agree with TRBD2. Germline CDR1 SGHAT, CDR2 FQNNGV. Trimming cost V 4 bases and J 4 bases; bases outside gene matches: 8. The CDR3 contains 18 residues. CDR3: CASSSRLAGGFGTGELFF. The CDR3 DNA sequence: TGTGCCAGCAGCTCCCGACTAGCGGGGGGGTTTGGCACCGGGGAGCTGTTTTTT.

The chain combines TRBV6-5 with TRBJ2-7, with D maybe TRBD1 (5 bases). Germline-derived CDR1 and CDR2 are MNHEY and SVGAGI. V dropped 6 bases and J dropped 6 bases, with 12 bases sitting between them. CDR3 size: 12 residues. CDR3 sequence: CASSRVLLEQYF. CDR3 sequence (DNA): TGTGCCAGCAGCAGGGTTCTGCTCGAGCAGTACTTC.

This clone was observed a handful of times. This sample also contains other DNA sequences that code for the same CDR3. The V call is TRBV7-9, the J call TRBJ1-2, with 7 bases fitting TRBD1. Germline CDR1 is SEHNR and CDR2 is FQNEAQ (reference sequence). The CDR3 consists of 13 residues. The junction had 0 bases not matched to a gene; V was cut back by 3 bases and J by 2 bases. The CDR3 loop reads CASSLGQNYGYTF. CDR3 nucleotide sequence: TGTGCCAGCAGCTTGGGACAGAACTATGGCTACACCTTC.

J is TRBJ1-1 and V is TRBV14; TRBD1 might be the D (6 bases). V was pared by 4 bases and J by 4 bases, with 16 bases between. The CDR3 runs 15 residues. Germline CDR1 reads SGHDN; CDR2 reads FVKESK. CDR3 loop: CASSPITGLGTEAFF. The CDR3 DNA is TGTGCCAGCAGCCCGATCACAGGGCTGGGCACTGAAGCTTTCTTT.

The gene calls are TRBV7-4 and TRBJ2-7; 13 bases are shared with TRBD2. The CDR3 runs to 14 residues. V lost 5 bases, J lost 7 bases, and 5 bases stayed unmatched. Germline CDR1 reads SGHVT; CDR2 reads SQSDAQ. In DNA, the CDR3 is TGTGCCAGCAGCCTACTAGCGGGGGGGTGTGAGCAGTACTTC. It yields the protein CASSLLAGGCEQYF.

This chain uses TRBV5-1 with TRBJ2-1, with 9 bases identical to TRBD2. Germline V lookup: CDR1 SGHRS, CDR2 YFSETQ. This CDR3 has 15 amino acids. The junction had 9 bases not matched to a gene; V was cut back by 4 bases and J by 7 bases. The CDR3 DNA reads TGCGCCAGCAGCCCGGGAGTAGCGGGGGAGAATGAGCAGTTCTTC. This translates into CASSPGVAGENEQFF. Full variable domain (rest looked up from reference TRBV5-1 and TRBJ2-1): KAGVTQTPRYLIKTRGQQVTLSCSPISGHRSVSWYQQTPGQGLQFLFEYFSETQRNKGNFPGRFSGRQFSNSRSEMNVSTLELGDSALYLCASSPGVAGENEQFFGPGTRLTVL.

The chain carries TRBV19 and TRBJ1-2, with TRBD1 matching over 8 bases. This CDR3 spans 14 amino acids. The V gene's germline CDR1 is LNHDA and CDR2 SQIVND (reference sequence). Trimming took 7 bases from V and 5 from J; bases not matched to a gene: 9. CDR3 sequence (DNA): TGTGCCAGTAACCGGGACAGGACCAAATATGGCTACACCTTC. Its protein product is CASNRDRTKYGYTF. The full variable domain, its missing parts supplied by reference TRBV19 and TRBJ1-2, is DGGITQSPKYLFRKEGQNVTLSCEQNLNHDAMYWYRQDPGQGLRLIYYSQIVNDFQKGDIAEGYSVSREKKESFPLTVTSAQKNPTAFYLCASNRDRTKYGYTFGSGTRLTVV.

This clone was counted once. This chain joins TRBV5-1 and TRBJ2-7; 9 bases are a match to TRBD2. J gave up 2 bases and V 1 base, and 4 bases lay outside the gene matches. The germline V gene encodes CDR1 SGHRS and CDR2 YFSETQ. This CDR3 has 15 residues. The CDR3 sequence is CASSLLAGVTYEQYF. The CDR3 nucleotides read TGCGCCAGCAGCTTGTTAGCGGGGGTAACCTACGAGCAGTACTTC. Combining the CDR3 with reference TRBV5-1 and TRBJ2-7 gives the whole variable domain KAGVTQTPRYLIKTRGQQVTLSCSPISGHRSVSWYQQTPGQGLQFLFEYFSETQRNKGNFPGRFSGRQFSNSRSEMNVSTLELGDSALYLCASSLLAGVTYEQYFGPGTRLTVT.

This chain links TRBV21-1 with TRBJ2-5; the table's D call of TRBD1 was not tested on the DNA. TRBV21-1 constitutes a pseudogene. The CDR3 is made up of 14 amino acids. This CDR3 reads CASSKAQGLETQYF. In DNA form, the CDR3 reads TGTGCCAGCAGCAAAGCTCAGGGATTGGAGACCCAGTACTTC.

The V and J genes are TRBV6-5 and TRBJ2-7; D remains ambiguous. Germline lookup yields CDR1 MNHEY and CDR2 SVGAGI. The V and J ends lost 11 bases and 4 bases respectively, with 18 bases between them. This CDR3 has 13 amino acids. Here the CDR3 reads CAARRVSSYEQYF. In nucleotides, the CDR3 is TGTGCCGCCCGACGGGTCTCAAGTTACGAGCAGTACTTC.

The rearrangement links TRBV27 to TRBJ1-4; the D gene is possibly TRBD1 (6 bases). The CDR3 totals 15 residues. Germline V gene data show CDR1 as MNHEY and CDR2 as SMNVEV (reference sequence). V gave up 4 bases and J gave up 7 bases, with 16 bases separating them. In DNA form, the CDR3 reads TGTGCCAGCAGTTCCCAGGGGACGAGTGCTGAAAAACTGTTTTTT. This translates into CASSSQGTSAEKLFF.

This chain uses TRBV6-5 with TRBJ1-6, with D hard to call. The CDR3 contains 12 residues. From germline, CDR1 is MNHEY and CDR2 SVGAGI. Trimming pared 4 bases from V and 13 bases from J, leaving 11 bases between. The CDR3 loop reads CASSFPGSPLHF. The CDR3 DNA reads TGTGCCAGCAGTTTCCCGGGTTCGCCCCTCCACTTT.

The rearrangement joins TRBV5-1 to TRBJ2-3; 14 nucleotides line up with TRBD2. This CDR3 has 17 residues. The V and J ends lost 0 bases and 6 bases, in that order; junction bases with no gene match: 6. Germline assignment: CDR1 SGHRS and CDR2 YFSETQ. The CDR3 protein is CASSLATSGGALDTQYF. In DNA, the CDR3 is TGCGCCAGCAGCTTGGCGACTAGCGGGGGGGCCTTGGATACGCAGTATTTT.

The rearrangement links TRBV5-1 to TRBJ1-2, with TRBD1 as a possible D gene (5 bases). There are 16 residues in the CDR3. CDR1 and CDR2 from the germline V gene are SGHRS and YFSETQ. Trimming removed 4 bases from V and 2 bases from J, with 18 bases in between. The CDR3 bases are TGCGCCAGCAGCCTCGGGGGAAGAGAGGCAAACTATGGCTACACCTTC. Its translation is CASSLGGREANYGYTF.

The CDR3 DNA follows: TGTGCTAGTGGAAACAGGGGCACCGGGGAGCTGTTTTTT. It yields the protein CASGNRGTGELFF. The chain joins TRBV12-5 to TRBJ2-2; 7 bases match TRBD1. The V and J ends lost 6 bases and 4 bases, in that order; junction bases with no gene match: 2. Germline CDR1 LGHNT, CDR2 FRNRAP. The CDR3 is 13 residues long.

The genes are TRBV3-1 (or the pseudogene TRBV3-2) and TRBJ1-1; D might be TRBD1 (6 bases). Germline V CDR1 and CDR2: LGHDT, YNNKEL (reference sequence). The CDR3 has 12 residues. V lost 3 bases and J 8 bases, leaving 10 bases between the germline ends. CDR3 in amino acids: CASSHLDREAFF. The CDR3 DNA is TGTGCCAGCAGCCACCTGGACAGAGAAGCTTTCTTT.

The rearrangement joins TRBV7-9 to TRBJ1-1; D call uncertain. Germline assignment: CDR1 SEHNR and CDR2 FQNEAQ (reference sequence). The CDR3 covers 12 residues. The V and J ends lost 1 base and 5 bases respectively, with 5 bases between them. The CDR3 loop is CASSLGLTEAFF. The CDR3 DNA is TGTGCCAGCAGCTTAGGGCTTACTGAAGCTTTCTTT. Full variable domain (rest looked up from reference TRBV7-9 and TRBJ1-1): DTGVSQNPRHKITKRGQNVTFRCDPISEHNRLYWYRQTLGQGPEFLTYFQNEAQLEKSRLLSDRFSAERPKGSFSTLEIQRTEQGDSAMYLCASSLGLTEAFFGQGTRLTVV.

This clone was picked up a small number of times. This chain joins TRBV5-1 and TRBJ1-1; 7 bases fit TRBD1. V dropped 5 bases and J dropped 1; count of bases not matched to a gene: 2. The CDR3 spans 13 residues. Germline CDR1 reads SGHRS; CDR2 reads YFSETQ. In DNA, the CDR3 is TGCGCCAGCAGTCGGGACAGGAACACTGAAGCTTTCTTT. This encodes CASSRDRNTEAFF. Based on the CDR3 plus reference TRBV5-1 and TRBJ1-1, the full variable domain is KAGVTQTPRYLIKTRGQQVTLSCSPISGHRSVSWYQQTPGQGLQFLFEYFSETQRNKGNFPGRFSGRQFSNSRSEMNVSTLELGDSALYLCASSRDRNTEAFFGQGTRLTVV.

This clone was observed a single time. Distinct nucleotide sequences in the sample also encode this CDR3. V and J are TRBV12-3 or TRBV12-4 and TRBJ1-2; D may be TRBD1 (6 bases). V was pared by 6 bases and J by 4 bases, with 12 bases between. The CDR3 extends over 13 amino acids. The CDR3 DNA is TGTGCCAGCAGCCTACAGGGATCCTATGGCTACACCTTC. It encodes CASSLQGSYGYTF.

Notes on this clone: Germline and junction disagree at one end, which may indicate a read error. The gene calls are TRBV7-7 and TRBJ2-2; possible D gene TRBD1, 5 bases. The germline CDR1 and CDR2 sequences are SSHAT and FNYEAQ (reference sequence). The CDR3 sequence is 15 residues long. CDR3 region: CASSLIDGATGELFF. In DNA form, the CDR3 reads TGTGCTAGCAGCTTGATCGATGGGGCGACCGGGGAGCTGTTTTTT. Together with reference TRBV7-7 and TRBJ2-2, the CDR3 gives the full variable domain: GAGVSQSPRYKVTKRGQDVTLRCDPISSHATLYWYQQALGQGPEFLTYFNYEAQPDKSGLPSDRFSAERPEGSISTLTIQRTEQRDSAMYRCASSLIDGATGELFFGEGSRLTVL.

The chain has TRBV11-2 and TRBJ1-1; D might be TRBD1 (6 bases). The length of the CDR3 is 14 residues. The germline gives CDR1 SGHAT, CDR2 FQNNGV. Deletions cut 1 base from V and 9 bases from J, with 15 bases between. DNA of the CDR3: TGTGCCAGCAGCTTAGCTGGGCAGGGGATTAAAGCTTTCTTT. The encoded protein is CASSLAGQGIKAFF.

This clone turned up a few times. This rearrangement joins TRBV7-9 to TRBJ1-2; D unclear. V was pared by 4 bases and J by 7 bases, with 13 bases between. CDR3 length equals 13 residues. Germline CDR1 is SEHNR and CDR2 is FQNEAQ (reference sequence). The CDR3 DNA follows: TGTGCCAGCAGCTACGACGACGAGGGTGGCTACACCTTC. Encoded protein: CASSYDDEGGYTF.

The chain couples TRBV5-4 to TRBJ1-1, with a tentative D call TRBD1 (5 bases). This CDR3 is built from 14 residues. CDR1 SGHNT and CDR2 YYREEE come from the germline V gene (reference sequence). Deletions cut 4 bases from V and 4 bases from J, with 14 bases between. CDR3 protein: CASSPTASRTEAFF. The DNA of the CDR3 is TGTGCCAGCAGCCCGACAGCCTCGCGCACTGAAGCTTTCTTT.